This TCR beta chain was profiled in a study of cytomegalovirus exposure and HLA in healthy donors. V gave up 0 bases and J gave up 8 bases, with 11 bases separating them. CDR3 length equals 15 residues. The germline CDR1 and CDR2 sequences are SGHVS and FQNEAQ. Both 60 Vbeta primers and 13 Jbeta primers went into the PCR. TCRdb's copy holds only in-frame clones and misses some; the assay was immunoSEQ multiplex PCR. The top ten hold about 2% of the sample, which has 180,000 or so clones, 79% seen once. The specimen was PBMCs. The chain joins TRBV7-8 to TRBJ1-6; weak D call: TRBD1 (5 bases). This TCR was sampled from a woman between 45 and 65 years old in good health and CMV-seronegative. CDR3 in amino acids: CASSLAAGTYSPLHF. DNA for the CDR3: TGTGCCAGCAGCTTAGCAGCGGGGACCTATTCACCCCTCCACTTT.